Following are 23 T cell receptor beta chains from one sample sequenced in a study of cytomegalovirus exposure and HLA in healthy donors. PCR employed 60 Vbeta and 13 Jbeta primers. Assay: immunoSEQ multiplex PCR; the TCRdb copy retains only in-frame clones and omits some. The table records 85,000 to 110,000 clones, around 77% of them present only once. The sample taken for sequencing was PBMCs. These receptors were collected from a man aged 45 to 65 in good health and CMV-seropositive.

This chain joins TRBV7-9 and TRBJ2-5, with 10 bases aligning to TRBD2. The DNA matches TRBJ2-7 better at its end, which makes the J call doubtful. This CDR3 has 15 amino acids. CDR1 is SEHNR, CDR2 FQNEAQ, per germline (reference sequence). The CDR3: CASSSSSGRASEQYF. Written as DNA, the CDR3 is TGTGCCAGCAGCTCCTCCAGCGGGAGGGCCAGCGAGCAGTACTTC.

The chain has TRBV7-2 and TRBJ2-2; TRBD1 agrees at 7 bases. CDR1 SGHTA and CDR2 FQGNSA come from the germline V gene. J was trimmed by 6 bases and V by 5 bases; bases with no gene match: 12. This CDR3 comprises 16 residues. The CDR3 here is CASSITRDRVPGELFF. The CDR3 DNA is TGTGCCAGCAGCATAACCCGGGACAGAGTTCCCGGGGAGCTGTTTTTT. Full variable domain (remainder filled in from reference TRBV7-2 and TRBJ2-2): GAGVSQSPSNKVTEKGKDVELRCDPISGHTALYWYRQSLGQGLEFLIYFQGNSAPDKSGLPSDRFSAERTGGSVSTLTIQRTQQEDSAVYLCASSITRDRVPGELFFGEGSRLTVL.

The V call is TRBV28, the J call TRBJ2-1, with TRBD1 as a possible D gene (5 bases). The CDR3 is 15 residues long. The V end lost 4 bases, the J end lost 2 bases, and 12 bases lay between the germline ends. Germline values: CDR1 MDHEN, CDR2 SYDVKM. In DNA, the CDR3 is TGTGCCAGCAGTTCTGCACAGGAACCCTACAATGAGCAGTTCTTC. This translates into CASSSAQEPYNEQFF.

The chain joins TRBV19 to TRBJ1-2, with TRBD1 matching 8 bases. Germline trimming cut 6 bases from V and 2 bases from J; bases unmatched to any gene: 5. The germline CDR1 and CDR2 sequences are LNHDA and SQIVND (reference sequence). The CDR3 totals 14 residues. The CDR3 nucleotides are TGTGCCAGTAGCCAGGGGGCGAGAAACTATGGCTACACCTTC. This encodes CASSQGARNYGYTF.

This chain uses TRBV6-6 with TRBJ2-7; tentative D call: TRBD2 (6 bases). The CDR3 extends over 15 amino acids. In germline, CDR1 is MNHNY, CDR2 SVGAGI (reference sequence). Trimming took 4 bases from V and 4 from J, leaving 17 bases between them. The CDR3 nucleotides read TGTGCCAGCAGTTCAGTCCGTGAGGCGGGATACGAGCAGTACTTC. Its translation is CASSSVREAGYEQYF.

The chain couples TRBV2 to TRBJ2-3, with TRBD2 identical over 11 bases. The CDR3 sequence is 13 residues long. Germline lookup yields CDR1 SNHLY and CDR2 FYNNEI. Germline trimming cut 5 bases from V and 5 bases from J; bases unmatched to any gene: 0. The CDR3 reads CASSLAGGDTQYF. In DNA form, the CDR3 reads TGTGCCAGCAGTCTAGCGGGAGGAGATACGCAGTATTTT.

The V gene is TRBV12-5, the J gene TRBJ2-1; possible D gene TRBD2, 7 bases. Germline CDR1 LGHNT, CDR2 FRNRAP. V gave up 7 bases and J gave up 9 bases, with 13 bases separating them. The CDR3 spans 12 residues. The CDR3 coding sequence is TGTGCTAGTGTGGAGGGAGGGGGTGAGCAGTTCTTC. Translation: CASVEGGGEQFF. Full variable domain (missing parts from reference TRBV12-5 and TRBJ2-1): DARVTQTPRHKVTEMGQEVTMRCQPILGHNTVFWYRQTMMQGLELLAYFRNRAPLDDSGMPKDRFSAEMPDATLATLKIQPSEPRDSAVYFCASVEGGGEQFFGPGTRLTVL.

The rearrangement joins TRBV19 to TRBJ2-7, with TRBD1 matching over 9 bases. This CDR3 comprises 12 residues. Per germline, CDR1 LNHDA and CDR2 SQIVND (reference sequence). V shed 9 bases and J 2 bases; nucleotides not matched to a gene: 2. The CDR3 DNA sequence: TGTGCCAGCGGGACAGGGCCCTACGAGCAGTACTTC. Protein: CASGTGPYEQYF.

The chain employs TRBV5-1 and TRBJ1-1; 8 bases align to TRBD1. After removal of 3 bases from V and 1 base from J, the junction contained 8 bases not matched to a gene. This CDR3 comprises 16 residues. CDR1 is SGHRS, CDR2 YFSETQ, per germline. In nucleotides, the CDR3 is TGCGCCAGCAGCTGGACGCCACAGGGGGAGAACACTGAAGCTTTCTTT. It yields the protein CASSWTPQGENTEAFF.

In its sample, this clone was seen a few times. The CDR3 sequence is CASSYETGVTDTQYF. The CDR3 bases are TGTGCCAGCAGTTACGAGACAGGGGTTACAGATACGCAGTATTTT. The V call is TRBV6-5, the J call TRBJ2-3; TRBD1 matches 8 bases. The germline CDR1 and CDR2 sequences are MNHEY and SVGAGI. This CDR3 region has 15 residues. Losses at the gene ends were 2 bases for V and 3 bases for J; bases not matched to a gene: 4.

The chain uses TRBV15 and TRBJ2-5, with 9 bases that match TRBD1. The CDR3 loop spans 16 amino acids. The junction had 6 bases not matched to a gene; V was cut back by 0 bases and J by 4 bases. Per the germline V gene, CDR1 is LNHNV and CDR2 is YYDKDF (reference sequence). DNA for the CDR3: TGTGCCACCAGCAGAGATAGGGGACAGGGCCGAGAGACCCAGTACTTC. Protein sequence: CATSRDRGQGRETQYF.

The chain is built from TRBV30 and TRBJ2-3; the match to TRBD2 covers 10 bases. Germline V gene lookup returns CDR1 GTSNPN and CDR2 SVGIG (reference sequence). J lost 6 bases, V lost 4 bases, and 10 bases had no gene match. The CDR3 runs 15 residues. The CDR3 here is CAWKLSGRPVDTQYF. The CDR3 DNA follows: TGTGCCTGGAAGCTTAGCGGGAGGCCCGTGGATACGCAGTATTTT.

The chain recombines TRBV28 with TRBJ2-7, with TRBD2 as a possible D gene (6 bases). This CDR3 contains 17 residues. Germline V gene data show CDR1 as MDHEN and CDR2 as SYDVKM. Trimming pared 6 bases from V and 0 bases from J, leaving 21 bases between. The CDR3 DNA reads as TGTGCCAGCAGCCCCGGAGGGTCCCCAAGTGGCTCCTACGAGCAGTACTTC. Its translation is CASSPGGSPSGSYEQYF.

This clone has just a few counts. The chain links TRBV6-1 to TRBJ2-7, with 7 nucleotides matching TRBD2. The CDR3 sequence is 18 residues long. V shed 0 bases and J 3 bases; nucleotides not matched to a gene: 14. CDR1 is MNHNS, CDR2 SASEGT, per germline. The CDR3 reads CASSEAGGGRTGDYEQYF. CDR3 nucleotides: TGTGCCAGCAGTGAAGCGGGGGGGGGTCGGACTGGAGACTACGAGCAGTACTTC.

The gene calls are TRBV7-8 and TRBJ1-4; D is perhaps TRBD1 (6 bases). CDR1 is SGHVS, CDR2 FQNEAQ, per germline. Trimming removed 1 base at V and 4 bases at J, with 16 bases between. The CDR3 spans 17 residues. CDR3 coding DNA: TGTGCCAGCAGCTTAGTGGGGGGGCTCGGTGGTAATGAAAAACTGTTTTTT. This gives the protein CASSLVGGLGGNEKLFF.

The chain has TRBV6-1 and TRBJ2-2, with 7 bases matching TRBD1. The trim removed 10 bases at V and 4 bases at J, leaving 9 bases unmatched. From germline, CDR1 is MNHNS and CDR2 SASEGT. This CDR3 spans 14 amino acids. CDR3 DNA: TGTGCCACCGGGACAGCCTCATTCACCGGGGAGCTGTTTTTT. As protein: CATGTASFTGELFF.

The chain combines TRBV5-4 with TRBJ2-7; 10 bases agree with TRBD2. In germline, CDR1 is SGHNT, CDR2 YYREEE (reference sequence). This CDR3 contains 15 residues. V lost 4 bases, J lost 4 bases, and 8 bases stayed unmatched. CDR3 region: CASSVRLAGVYEQYF. The CDR3 coding sequence is TGTGCCAGCAGCGTCCGACTAGCGGGTGTATACGAGCAGTACTTC.

The rearrangement uses TRBV29-1 and TRBJ1-1; 7 bases map to TRBD1. Germline trimming cut 4 bases from V and 1 base from J; bases unmatched to any gene: 3. This CDR3 is built from 13 residues. Germline V CDR1 and CDR2: SQVTM, ANQGSEA. The CDR3 bases are TGCAGCGTTGGTCGGGACAGGAACACTGAAGCTTTCTTT. Translating it yields CSVGRDRNTEAFF. Full variable domain (rest looked up from reference TRBV29-1 and TRBJ1-1): SAVISQKPSRDICQRGTSLTIQCQVDSQVTMMFWYRQQPGQSLTLIATANQGSEATYESGFVIDKFPISRPNLTFSTLTVSNMSPEDSSIYLCSVGRDRNTEAFFGQGTRLTVV.

The chain joins TRBV6-6 to TRBJ2-7; 12 nucleotides line up with TRBD1. CDR1 and CDR2 (germline): MNHNY, SVGAGI (reference sequence). CDR3 size: 15 residues. Germline trimming cut 6 bases from V and 7 bases from J; bases unmatched to any gene: 10. Here the CDR3 DNA reads TGTGCCAGCAGCCCTACCGGGACAGGGGGCAAAGAGCAGTACTTC. Encoded protein: CASSPTGTGGKEQYF.

This sequence joins TRBV5-1 and TRBJ1-2; a weak D match, TRBD1 (6 bases). V lost 0 bases to trimming and J lost 1 base, with 13 bases between them. Germline values: CDR1 SGHRS, CDR2 YFSETQ. There are 16 residues in the CDR3. This CDR3 is CASSLELGASNYGYTF. The CDR3 DNA follows: TGCGCCAGCAGCTTGGAGTTGGGGGCCAGTAACTATGGCTACACCTTC.

This clone was recorded only once. The rearrangement links TRBV28 to TRBJ2-3, with a possible D match to TRBD2 (6 bases). The CDR3 runs to 15 residues. Germline-derived CDR1 and CDR2 are MDHEN and SYDVKM. V lost 4 bases and J 0 bases, leaving 11 bases between the germline ends. The DNA for the CDR3 is TGTGCCAGCAGTTCTGGGGAGGATAGCACAGATACGCAGTATTTT. This encodes CASSSGEDSTDTQYF.

This chain joins TRBV2 and TRBJ1-5, with TRBD1 matching over 11 bases. V was pared by 5 bases and J by 6 bases, with 6 bases of the junction left unmatched. This CDR3 has 15 amino acids. CDR1 and CDR2 (germline): SNHLY, FYNNEI. The CDR3 coding sequence is TGTGCCAGCAGTTCCGGACAGGGGGCAAGTCAGCCCCAGCATTTT. It specifies CASSSGQGASQPQHF.

This chain uses TRBV2 with TRBJ2-5, with unresolved D. The CDR3 consists of 13 residues. V was shortened by 4 bases and J by 6 bases, with 12 bases between the two germline ends. Looked up from germline, CDR1 is SNHLY and CDR2 is FYNNEI. The CDR3 reads CASSVVAPKTQYF. The CDR3 nucleotides read TGTGCCAGCAGTGTGGTAGCCCCAAAGACCCAGTACTTC.